A selection of T cell receptor beta chains follows, all from one sample in a study of response to subunit inactivated influenza vaccine. TCRdb redid the calling of the RT-PCR reads with MiXCR, one entry per CDR3 protein. Here the sample spans approximately 170,000 distinct CDR3 sequences, about 12% being singletons. These data were likewise used in another study, on T cells expressing NK-cell markers.

Sequencing used CD8+ T cells sorted from PBMCs, obtained 11 to 12 days after vaccination. These receptors all stem from a man aged 50 or older who received an inactivated influenza vaccine. Each CDR3 is given with its conserved first and last residue. D genes are given only for firm matches. Rows give clone size only sometimes, using once, few, many, or a class for an expanded clone.

D,V,size,J,DNA,CDR3
-,TRBV7-8,few,TRBJ1-4,TGTGCCAGCAGCTTAATGGTTCGGGGTGAAAAACTGTTTTTT,CASSLMVRGEKLFF
TRBD2,TRBV11-1,-,TRBJ2-1,TGTGCCAGCAGCTTAACAGTCGCGGTAGCGGGAGGGCCGGGGAATGAGCAGTTCTTC,CASSLTVAVAGGPGNEQFF
TRBD1,TRBV3-1,few,TRBJ1-2,TGTGCCAGCAGCCCGACAGGGACCTTCTATGGCTACACCTTC,CASSPTGTFYGYTF
-,TRBV12-3/TRBV12-4,many,TRBJ2-2,TGTGCCAGTCCAGCGAGAAACACCGGGGAGCTGTTTTTT,CASPARNTGELFF
-,TRBV29-1,few,TRBJ2-1,TGCAGCGTTGACACGGGACCTCCTTACAATGAGCAGTTCTTC,CSVDTGPPYNEQFF
-,TRBV11-1,few,TRBJ1-1,TGTGCCAGCAGCCCATCAGCCATTTACACTGAAGCTTTCTTT,CASSPSAIYTEAFF
TRBD1,TRBV28,few,TRBJ2-3,TGTGCCAGCAGTTTGGACCCGGGACAGGGGGTTACAGATACGCAGTATTTT,CASSLDPGQGVTDTQYF
-,TRBV3-1,-,TRBJ1-4,TGTGCCAGCAGCCAAGATCTAGGGACTAATGAAAAACTGTTTTTT,CASSQDLGTNEKLFF
-,TRBV7-9,few,TRBJ2-5,TGTGCCAGCAGCTTACGGGGGGCCTTCCGAGAGACCCAGTACTTC,CASSLRGAFRETQYF
-,TRBV11-2,few,TRBJ2-4,TGTGCCAGCAGCTTAACCGCTGGGTTTGCCAAAAACATTCAGTACTTC,CASSLTAGFAKNIQYF
TRBD2,TRBV4-3,-,TRBJ2-1,TGCGCCAGCAGCCAAGAACCGACTAGCGGGGGGCCCGATCCCTACAATGAGCAGTTCTTC,CASSQEPTSGGPDPYNEQFF
-,TRBV12-3/TRBV12-4,-,TRBJ1-1,TGTGCCAGCAGTTTAGGAGACCTACCTGAAGCTTTCTTT,CASSLGDLPEAFF
-,TRBV6-2/TRBV6-3,few,TRBJ1-5,TGTGCCAGCCAGCCCCGGCGTCTAGATCAGCCCCAGCATTTT,CASQPRRLDQPQHF
-,TRBV24-1,-,TRBJ2-1,TGTGCCACCAGTGGAAAAACGGACCACTCCTACAATGAGCAGTTCTTC,CATSGKTDHSYNEQFF
-,TRBV11-2,-,TRBJ2-7,TGTGCCAGCAGCTTAGACCACAGTTCCTACGAGCAGTACTTC,CASSLDHSSYEQYF
-,TRBV12-3/TRBV12-4,few,TRBJ1-4,TGTGCCAGCAGTTGGGGAGTACCGGAAAAACTGTTTTTT,CASSWGVPEKLFF
-,TRBV29-1,-,TRBJ2-7,TGCAGCGTTGATTCTAGTTCCTCCTACGAGCAGTACTTC,CSVDSSSSYEQYF
TRBD1,TRBV4-3,-,TRBJ2-7,TGCGCCAGCAGCCAAGAAGGGGACAGCTCCTACGAGCAGTACTTC,CASSQEGDSSYEQYF
-,TRBV6-1,-,TRBJ2-7,TGTGCCAGCAGTGATGAGCGCCTAGACTCCTACGAGCAGTACTTC,CASSDERLDSYEQYF
-,TRBV4-3,-,TRBJ2-7,TGCGCCAGCAGCCATGGCAACTCCTACGAGCAGTACTTC,CASSHGNSYEQYF
-,TRBV5-5,-,TRBJ2-5,TGTGCCAGCAGCTTCCAGGGGAACTTGCAAGAGACCCAGTACTTC,CASSFQGNLQETQYF
TRBD2,TRBV4-1,few,TRBJ2-7,TGCGCCAGCAGCCAAGAATGGACTAGCTTTTCCTACGAGCAGTACTTC,CASSQEWTSFSYEQYF